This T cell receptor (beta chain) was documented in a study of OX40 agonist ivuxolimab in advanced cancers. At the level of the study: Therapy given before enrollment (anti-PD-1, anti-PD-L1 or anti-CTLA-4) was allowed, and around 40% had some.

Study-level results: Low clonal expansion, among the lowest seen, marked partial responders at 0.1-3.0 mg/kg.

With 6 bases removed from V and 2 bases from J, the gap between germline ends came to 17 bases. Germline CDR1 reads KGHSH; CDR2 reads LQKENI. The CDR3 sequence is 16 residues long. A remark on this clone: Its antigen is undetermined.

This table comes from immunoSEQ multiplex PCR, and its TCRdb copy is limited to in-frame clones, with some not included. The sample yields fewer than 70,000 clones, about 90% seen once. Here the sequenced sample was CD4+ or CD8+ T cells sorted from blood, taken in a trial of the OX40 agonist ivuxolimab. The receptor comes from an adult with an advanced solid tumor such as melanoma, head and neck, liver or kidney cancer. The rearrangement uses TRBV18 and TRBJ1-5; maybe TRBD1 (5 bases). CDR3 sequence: CASSVGRDTGNQPQHF. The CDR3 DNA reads TGTGCCAGCTCTGTGGGGCGAGATACAGGCAATCAGCCCCAGCATTTT.